This entry features one T cell receptor (beta chain) sequence. As yet, its antigen is unknown. Most PBMC samples had about 520 ng input DNA in six replicates. Produced via immunoSEQ multiplex PCR; TCRdb's table is partial and in-frame only. This sample carries approximately 68,000 clones, roughly nine tenths of them seen once, and the ten largest clones take approximately 2.6%. The CDR3 totals 12 residues. The germline V and J ends were trimmed by 7 bases and 6 bases, with 12 bases remaining between them. Germline V CDR1 and CDR2: MNHNS, SASEGT. The sample comes from a study of neoadjuvant anti-PD-1 for oral cavity cancer. Background on the study: Patients mostly received three to four biweekly nivolumab doses at 3 mg/kg before surgery. General study results and limits: Higher pretreatment Treg/Th17 ratios tracked higher pretreatment blood clonality.

Time point: after neoadjuvant nivolumab, at surgical resection. This specimen consisted of PBMCs, obtained after nivolumab (anti-PD-1) treatment. The chain carries TRBV6-1 and TRBJ1-2; D gene uncertain. This sequence originates from a person aged 40 to 85 with oral cavity squamous cell carcinoma. The CDR3 loop is CASKRIDDGYTF. The CDR3 bases are TGTGCCAGCAAGCGAATAGATGATGGCTACACCTTC.